These 12 T cell receptor beta chains were all obtained from the same sample, sequenced in a study of shared clonotypes between healthy human individuals. The assay was immunoSEQ multiplex PCR, and TCRdb's table has in-frame clones only and misses some. The sample shows 400,000 to 500,000 clones, 79% of them seen only once. The sequenced material came from PBMCs. Receptor source: a woman in her forties in good health. Some clones in this sample may be carry-over from other donors' samples.

The chain links TRBV2 to TRBJ2-7, with D maybe TRBD2 (6 bases). The CDR3 totals 15 residues. Germline CDR1 SNHLY, CDR2 FYNNEI. The V gene lost 3 bases and the J gene lost 2 bases, with 14 bases spanning the gap. Here the CDR3 DNA reads TGTGCCAGCAGTGAGGGGCGGGACCCCACCTACGAGCAGTACTTC. This gives the protein CASSEGRDPTYEQYF.

The rearrangement uses TRBV19 and TRBJ2-3; D possibly corresponds to TRBD2 (5 bases). CDR1 is LNHDA and CDR2 is SQIVND in the germline V gene (reference sequence). The CDR3 is 14 residues long. The V and J ends lost 7 bases and 0 bases respectively, with 11 bases between them. This CDR3 reads CASTKGRSTDTQYF. DNA for the CDR3: TGTGCCAGTACGAAAGGGAGAAGCACAGATACGCAGTATTTT.

This clone was recorded many times. The DNA for the CDR3 is TGTGCCAGCAGCGCCCACAAGAACACTGAAGCTTTCTTT. The encoded protein is CASSAHKNTEAFF. This chain connects TRBV9 to TRBJ1-1, with D unclear. The CDR3 runs 13 residues. Germline-derived CDR1 and CDR2 are SGDLS and YYNGEE. The V gene lost 3 bases and the J gene lost 1 base, with 7 bases spanning the gap.

The CDR3 reads CSVGSSAEQFF. The CDR3 DNA sequence: TGCAGCGTTGGTAGCTCCGCTGAGCAGTTCTTC. This chain links TRBV29-1 with TRBJ2-1, with D unresolved. The germline CDR1 and CDR2 sequences are SQVTM and ANQGSEA. Trimming shortened V by 4 bases and J by 9 bases, and 10 bases separated the two germline ends. This CDR3 contains 11 residues.

The chain employs TRBV18 and TRBJ2-7; D unclear. This CDR3 is 14 amino acids long. Germline V gives CDR1 KGHSH, CDR2 LQKENI. V was cut by 3 bases and J by 4 bases, with 13 bases left in between. CDR3 in DNA: TGTGCCAGCTCACCGAGCACTCAGATATACGAGCAGTACTTC. As protein: CASSPSTQIYEQYF.

The rearrangement joins TRBV19 to TRBJ1-5; TRBD1 aligns across 7 bases. After removal of 5 bases from V and 5 bases from J, the junction contained 9 bases not matched to a gene. The CDR3 is 15 residues long. Germline V gene lookup returns CDR1 LNHDA and CDR2 SQIVND (reference sequence). The CDR3 sequence is CASSVPGQQYQPQHF. CDR3 DNA: TGTGCCAGTAGTGTCCCGGGACAGCAATATCAGCCCCAGCATTTT. The complete variable domain, with remaining parts taken from reference TRBV19 and TRBJ1-5, reads DGGITQSPKYLFRKEGQNVTLSCEQNLNHDAMYWYRQDPGQGLRLIYYSQIVNDFQKGDIAEGYSVSREKKESFPLTVTSAQKNPTAFYLCASSVPGQQYQPQHFGDGTRLSIL.

This clone was detected once. The rearrangement uses TRBV7-8 and TRBJ1-2, with 8 bases lining up with TRBD1. Germline assignment: CDR1 SGHVS and CDR2 FQNEAQ. V dropped 1 base and J dropped 5; count of bases not matched to a gene: 9. CDR3 length equals 16 residues. DNA for the CDR3: TGTGCCAGCAGCTTAGAGGCAGGGGGCGCGGGATATGGCTACACCTTC. Its translation is CASSLEAGGAGYGYTF.

V is TRBV6-5 and J is TRBJ2-1, with TRBD2 matching over 9 bases. With V trimmed by 4 bases and J by 7 bases, 5 bases remained unmatched. The CDR3 consists of 14 residues. Germline V gives CDR1 MNHEY, CDR2 SVGAGI. The DNA of the CDR3 is TGTGCCAGCAGTTTAGCGGGAGAGTGGAATGAGCAGTTCTTC. It is translated as CASSLAGEWNEQFF.

V is TRBV7-8 and J is TRBJ2-7; D is uncertain. CDR1 SGHVS and CDR2 FQNEAQ come from the germline V gene. This CDR3 contains 14 residues. V was shortened by 4 bases and J by 0 bases, with 10 bases between the two germline ends. The CDR3: CASSSGLGSYEQYF. In DNA form, the CDR3 reads TGTGCCAGCAGCTCCGGGTTGGGCTCCTACGAGCAGTACTTC.

The chain joins TRBV29-1 to TRBJ2-7; 7 bases fit TRBD1. Germline V gene data show CDR1 as SQVTM and CDR2 as ANQGSEA. The length of the CDR3 is 14 residues. The junction had 8 bases not matched to a gene; V was cut back by 5 bases and J by 1 base. The chain's CDR3 is CSVCWTGVSYEQYF. CDR3 in DNA: TGCAGCGTTTGTTGGACAGGTGTTTCCTACGAGCAGTACTTC.

This chain connects TRBV5-1 to TRBJ2-6; D assignment may be TRBD1 or TRBD2 (5 bases each). V lost 0 bases and J 0 bases, leaving 10 bases between the germline ends. The CDR3 runs to 17 residues. CDR1 is SGHRS and CDR2 is YFSETQ in the germline V gene. CDR3 nucleotides: TGCGCCAGCAGCTTGGAGGCAGGGACCTCTGGGGCCAACGTCCTGACTTTC. Encoded protein: CASSLEAGTSGANVLTF.

Only a few counts were recorded for this clone. The V and J genes are TRBV7-2 and TRBJ2-3; possible D gene TRBD2, 6 bases. Deletions cut 4 bases from V and 4 bases from J, with 15 bases between. This CDR3 is 15 amino acids long. CDR1 SGHTA and CDR2 FQGNSA come from the germline V gene. The DNA of the CDR3 is TGTGCCAGCAGCTCAGACCATGCTAGCGCAGATACGCAGTATTTT. Translation: CASSSDHASADTQYF.